This is a list of T cell receptor beta chains from one sample in a study of blood T cell repertoires in COVID-19. The table came from immunoSEQ multiplex PCR; TCRdb's copy has only in-frame clones and leaves some out. The sample carries a few hundred thousand clones, about 90% recorded once. The sequenced sample consisted of peripheral blood. The receptors derive from a woman aged 60-70 years with COVID-19, enrolled during active disease. Both conserved end residues are trimmed from each CDR3.

TRBV10-3	15	TRBJ1-1	AISESGGATGNTEAF
TRBV6-5	14	TRBJ2-7	ASSWGQGAYSYEQY
TRBV15	13	TRBJ1-4	ATSRDFGGNEKLF
TRBV4-2	11	TRBJ2-7	ASSQDFRGEQY
TRBV11-2	13	TRBJ2-2	ASSGRTGGPGELF
TRBV25-1	13	TRBJ1-2	ASSDGGLTNYGYT
TRBV18	13	TRBJ1-1	ASSPLQGEHTEAF
TRBV9	13	TRBJ1-2	ASSPGTASAYGYT
TRBV7-9	11	TRBJ1-1	ASSLGQGAGAF
TRBV4-3	11	TRBJ2-7	ASSQDVRYEQY
TRBV27	11	TRBJ1-2	ASSPRGAYGYT
TRBV5-6	14	TRBJ1-6	ASSPRNWGHNSPLH
TRBV7-9	12	TRBJ1-1	ASSVGHLNTEAF
TRBV5-6	13	TRBJ1-5	ASSSTGGRNQPQH
TRBV25-1	15	TRBJ1-4	ASSEWGGGATNEKLF
TRBV7-2	13	TRBJ1-5	ASSTWDINNQPQH
TRBV6-2/TRBV6-3	17	TRBJ2-1	ASSYGDRGQTLSYNEQF
TRBV29-1	12	TRBJ1-2	SARRTGANYGYT
TRBV2	16	TRBJ1-6	ASRGTARQSSYNSPLH
TRBV9	12	TRBJ1-4	ASSVGAGDEKLF
TRBV6-5	13	TRBJ2-7	ASSKRPQGIHEQY
TRBV2	9	TRBJ2-7	ASSELRVRY
TRBV15	11	TRBJ2-7	ATSRGGNYEQY
TRBV4-3	16	TRBJ2-1	ASIRLAGGRSSYNEQF
TRBV7-9	12	TRBJ1-2	ASSLARGRYGYT
TRBV9	12	TRBJ2-5	ASSVAGGLETQY
TRBV6-2/TRBV6-3	12	TRBJ1-1	ASSPLTGTTEAF
TRBV6-1	13	TRBJ2-2	ASSNQGANTGELF
TRBV9	12	TRBJ1-4	ASSDGTVNEKLF
TRBV2	10	TRBJ2-7	ASSVLAYEQY
TRBV5-1	14	TRBJ2-1	ASSLNSHDGYNEQF
TRBV7-6	14	TRBJ1-1	ASSLWTGGENTEAF
TRBV10-3	14	TRBJ1-3	AISEAGQAYGNTIY
TRBV7-9	11	TRBJ1-2	ASSLQGAYGYT
TRBV11-2	13	TRBJ1-2	ASSLVQGTNYGYT
TRBV28	14	TRBJ2-2	ASSQLAGENTGELF
TRBV5-1	12	TRBJ2-1	ASGYQTGSNEQF
TRBV7-2	12	TRBJ1-5	ASSSDRGNQPQH
TRBV3-1/TRBV3-2	11	TRBJ1-1	ASSRIRNTEAF